The clone carrying this T cell receptor (beta chain) has ten or more counts. This entry is derived from a study of T cells in Graves' hyperthyroidism and ophthalmopathy. The V end was cut by 0 bases, the J end by 2 bases, with 11 bases between. The CDR3 is 17 residues long. CDR1 and CDR2 from the germline V gene are SEHNR and FQNEAQ (reference sequence). RNA transcripts provided the source from which TCR beta CDR3 regions were amplified. When the TCR CDR3 underwent first-round RT-PCR, the HTBI primer set was used. Each CDR3 protein gets one entry after TCRdb re-called the multiplex PCR reads with MiXCR. The repertoire holds around 400,000 distinct CDR3 sequences, with about 12% as singletons.

This receptor was identified in a woman aged 18 to 35 with Graves' hyperthyroidism. What was sequenced was blood. This sequence joins TRBV7-9 and TRBJ1-6; D remains ambiguous. The CDR3 region is CASSLASGRPYNSPLHF. The CDR3 nucleotides read TGTGCCAGCAGCTTAGCGTCGGGGAGACCCTATAATTCACCCCTCCACTTT.